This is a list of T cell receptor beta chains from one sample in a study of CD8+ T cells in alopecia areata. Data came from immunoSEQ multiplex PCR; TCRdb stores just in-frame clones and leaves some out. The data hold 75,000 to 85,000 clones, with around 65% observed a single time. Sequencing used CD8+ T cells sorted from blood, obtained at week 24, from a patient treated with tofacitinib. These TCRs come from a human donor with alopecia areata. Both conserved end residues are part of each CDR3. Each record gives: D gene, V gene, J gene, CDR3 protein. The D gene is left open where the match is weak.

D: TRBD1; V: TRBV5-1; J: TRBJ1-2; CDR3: CASSTGQGYYGYTF
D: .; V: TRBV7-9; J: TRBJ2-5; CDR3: CASSLIAGTKFTQYF
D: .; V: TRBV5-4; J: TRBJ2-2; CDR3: CASSLLILDTGELFF
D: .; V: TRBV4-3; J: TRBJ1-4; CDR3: CASSQVKQPNEKLFF
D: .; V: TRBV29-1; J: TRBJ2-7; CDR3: CSVEDDLSYEQYF
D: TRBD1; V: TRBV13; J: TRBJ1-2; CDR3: CASTRRGTGVNYGYTF
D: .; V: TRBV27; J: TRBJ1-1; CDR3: CASSPHPRYEAFF
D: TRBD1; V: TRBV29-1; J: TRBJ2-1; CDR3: CSVDGAGGGYNEQFF
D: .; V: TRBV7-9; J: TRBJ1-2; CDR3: CASSLMEDGYTF
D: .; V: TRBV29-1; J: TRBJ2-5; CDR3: CSVEDYGDGGLFGETQYF
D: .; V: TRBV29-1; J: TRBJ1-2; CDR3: CSVDRDGDYGYTF
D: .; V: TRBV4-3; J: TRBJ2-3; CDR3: CASSPTGVTDTQYF
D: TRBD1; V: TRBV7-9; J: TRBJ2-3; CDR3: CASSYSLGTGADTQYF
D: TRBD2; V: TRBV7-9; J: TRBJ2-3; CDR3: CASRYSGASTDTQYF
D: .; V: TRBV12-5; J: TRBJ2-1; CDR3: CASGLQGSHEQFF
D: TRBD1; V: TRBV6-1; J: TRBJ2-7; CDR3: CASTLLGQGQYEQYF
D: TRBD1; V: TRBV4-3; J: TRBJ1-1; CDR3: CASSPTGRNTEAFF
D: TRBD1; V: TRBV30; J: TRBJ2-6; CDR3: CAWSWAGGSGANVLTF
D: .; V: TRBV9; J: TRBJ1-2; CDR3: CASSAGGYGYTF
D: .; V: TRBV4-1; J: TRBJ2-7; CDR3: CASSPGGGDSYEQYF
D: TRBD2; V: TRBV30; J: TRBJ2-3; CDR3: CAWSFSGRKDTQYF
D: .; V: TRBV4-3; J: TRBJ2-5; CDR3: CASSSVATIGETQYF
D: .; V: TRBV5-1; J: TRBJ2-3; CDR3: CASSWSEGIRTDTQYF
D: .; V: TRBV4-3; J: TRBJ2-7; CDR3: CASSQSRQGSYEQYF
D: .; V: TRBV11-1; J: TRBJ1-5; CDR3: CASSLHSNQPQHF
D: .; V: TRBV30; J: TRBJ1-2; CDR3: CAWSVWGPGGYTF
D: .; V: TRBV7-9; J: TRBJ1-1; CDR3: CASSPEAFF
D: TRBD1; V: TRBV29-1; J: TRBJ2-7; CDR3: CSVEDRGTSSYEQYF
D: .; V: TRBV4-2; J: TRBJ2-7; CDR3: CASSQESDSQSNSYEQYF